Detailed here is one T cell receptor (beta chain). Its target is not known. The PCR contained 60 Vbeta and 13 Jbeta primers. Only in-frame clones appear in the TCRdb table, and some are missing; sequencing was by immunoSEQ multiplex PCR. The repertoire includes approximately 160,000 clones, approximately 80% of them detected once, and 2% to 3% sits in the top ten. This sample was included in a study of cytomegalovirus exposure and HLA in healthy donors. The overall study: Roughly 80 million unique TCRs from HLA-typed donors made up an early data release.

When sampled, the donors appeared nominally healthy, though they likely had unrecorded immune exposures. Findings of the study overall: Evidence from a later analysis indicated that most CMV-associated TCR beta chains looked HLA-restricted. Generally TCR sequences proved uncommon, though certain public TCRs appeared in numerous donors.

The sample consisted of PBMCs. This TCR was sampled from a woman aged 40 to 50 in good health and CMV-seropositive.

CDR3 in amino acids: CASSLNPTGVDTQYF. CDR3 DNA: TGTGCCAGCAGTTTAAACCCGACGGGAGTTGATACGCAGTATTTT. The chain is built from TRBV6-5 and TRBJ2-3; D possibly corresponds to TRBD2 (6 bases). V was trimmed by 4 bases and J by 6 bases, leaving 17 bases between them. Germline CDR1 MNHEY, CDR2 SVGAGI. CDR3 length equals 15 residues.